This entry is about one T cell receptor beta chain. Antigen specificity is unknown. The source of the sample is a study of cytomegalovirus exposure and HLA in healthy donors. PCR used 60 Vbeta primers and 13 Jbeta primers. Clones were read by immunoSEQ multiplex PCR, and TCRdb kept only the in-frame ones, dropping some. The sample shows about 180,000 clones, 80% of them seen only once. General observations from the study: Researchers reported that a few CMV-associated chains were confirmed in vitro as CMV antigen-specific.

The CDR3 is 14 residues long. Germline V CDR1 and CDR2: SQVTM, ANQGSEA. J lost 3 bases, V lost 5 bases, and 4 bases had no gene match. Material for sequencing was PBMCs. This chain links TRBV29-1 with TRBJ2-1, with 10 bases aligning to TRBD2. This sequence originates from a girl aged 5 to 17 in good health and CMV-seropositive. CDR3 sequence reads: CSVFLAGVYNEQFF. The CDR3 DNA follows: TGCAGCGTTTTCCTAGCGGGAGTCTACAATGAGCAGTTCTTC.